The clone carrying this TCR beta chain has just a few counts. Its antigen is currently unknown. Using its own MiXCR run on the RT-PCR reads, TCRdb lists one record per CDR3 protein. This sample has hundreds of thousands of distinct CDR3 sequences, with less than 30% found just once. This specimen belongs to a study of response to subunit inactivated influenza vaccine. Findings and limits, study-wide: Authors suggested each seasonal flu vaccination may recruit only limited numbers of new T cells.

The TCR was taken from a man aged 45-65 years who received an inactivated influenza vaccine. The material was CD4+ T cells sorted from PBMCs, obtained 5 days after vaccination.

The chain's CDR3 is CASSELQGDTQYF. Written as DNA, the CDR3 is TGTGCCAGCAGTGAGTTACAGGGAGATACGCAGTATTTT. The chain links TRBV2 to TRBJ2-3, with D possibly TRBD1 on 6 matching bases. Germline V gives CDR1 SNHLY, CDR2 FYNNEI. This CDR3 is 13 amino acids long. V lost 3 bases and J 5 bases, leaving 9 bases between the germline ends.